A single sample is the source of the 27 T cell receptor beta chains below, sequenced in a study of blood T cells in healthy people across ages. The authors ran a second PCR of 7 to 11 cycles using a sample-barcoded 5' primer and a J-beta primer mix. TCRdb re-analysed the 5' RACE reads in MiXCR, keeping a single row per CDR3 protein. Of about 590,000 distinct CDR3 sequences in the sample, 25% to 30% were seen once. What was sequenced was blood. The receptors were gathered from an elderly woman in good health.

The rearrangement links TRBV7-2 to TRBJ2-5, with D unclear. Germline CDR1 SGHTA, CDR2 FQGNSA. Trimming stripped 0 bases from V and 11 bases from J, with 25 bases between. CDR3 length equals 17 residues. CDR3 in DNA: TGTGCCAGCAGCTTAGCGTGGATTCGAGTCTCACTTGATGGGCAGTACTTC. It encodes CASSLAWIRVSLDGQYF.

This clonotype has ten or more counts. V and J are TRBV5-1 and TRBJ2-2, with D possibly TRBD1 on 5 matching bases. Germline CDR1 reads SGHRS; CDR2 reads YFSETQ. This CDR3 contains 15 residues. Trimming shortened V by 1 base and J by 6 bases, and 13 bases separated the two germline ends. As DNA, the CDR3 is TGCGCCAGCAGCTTGAAGGGGTCCCCCGCCGGGGAGCTGTTTTTT. It encodes CASSLKGSPAGELFF.

The chain recombines TRBV19 with TRBJ1-2, with 9 bases matching TRBD1. The germline V gene has CDR1 LNHDA and CDR2 SQIVND (reference sequence). V shed 6 bases and J 8 bases; nucleotides not matched to a gene: 10. The CDR3 covers 14 residues. CDR3 region: CASRKPGQGYGYTF. The CDR3 bases are TGTGCCAGTAGAAAACCGGGACAGGGATACGGCTACACCTTC.

To note about this clonotype: This may arise from a read error, as a much more abundant clone is one base away. V is TRBV6-6 and J is TRBJ2-3, with a possible D match to TRBD2 (5 bases). The germline gives CDR1 MNHNY, CDR2 SVGAGI (reference sequence). The CDR3 spans 15 residues. CDR3 nucleotide sequence: TGTGCCGGCGTCACGGGGTCCCGAAACACAAATACGCAGTATTTT. Its protein is CAGVTGSRNTNTQYF.

There are many counts of this clonotype. CDR3 DNA sequence: TGTGCCAGCAGTTTTGACGACAGGGTGGGTTGGGAGACCCAGTACTTC. It translates to CASSFDDRVGWETQYF. The chain joins TRBV6-5 to TRBJ2-5, with TRBD1 matching over 7 bases. The CDR3 spans 16 residues. Trimming cost V 4 bases and J 5 bases; bases outside gene matches: 13. The germline gives CDR1 MNHEY, CDR2 SVGAGI.

The V call is TRBV5-1, the J call TRBJ1-4; D is undetermined. This CDR3 region has 14 residues. V was shortened by 3 bases and J by 12 bases, with 18 bases between the two germline ends. Germline-derived CDR1 and CDR2 are SGHRS and YFSETQ. DNA for the CDR3: TGCGCCAGCAGCTCACCGGGAGCCCCAGGAGAACTGTTTTTT. As protein: CASSSPGAPGELFF.

This clonotype was found a few times. This chain uses TRBV20-1 with TRBJ2-5; possibly TRBD2 for D (6 bases). The last part of the DNA fits TRBJ2-7 better; the J call may be wrong. The CDR3 is 13 amino acids. Germline V gene lookup returns CDR1 DFQATT and CDR2 SNEGSKA (reference sequence). This CDR3 is CSATAGSGGEQYF. The CDR3 nucleotides read TGCAGTGCCACGGCGGGGTCGGGTGGCGAGCAGTACTTC.

This clonotype has a handful of counts. A much larger clone differs by one base, so this may be a read error. J is TRBJ2-1 and V is TRBV12-3 or TRBV12-4; D may correspond to TRBD1 or TRBD2 (5 bases each). This CDR3 spans 14 amino acids. V was clipped by 1 base and J by 9 bases, with 13 bases between them. CDR3 in amino acids: CASSLVGGRSEQFF. The CDR3 bases are TGTGCCAGCAGTTTAGTTGGGGGTCGGAGTGAGCAGTTCTTC.

This clonotype came up many times. The chain recombines TRBV10-3 with TRBJ2-1; 10 nucleotides agree with TRBD1. V was clipped by 4 bases and J by 11 bases; unmatched bases: 5. CDR3 size: 13 residues. The germline V gene encodes CDR1 ENHRY and CDR2 SYGVKD. For the CDR3, the DNA is TGTGCCATCAGTGTGGACAGGGGGGGTAAGCAGTTCTTC. It is translated as CAISVDRGGKQFF.

This clonotype was recorded at least ten times. A much larger clone is a single base away; this may be a read error. V is TRBV25-1 and J is TRBJ2-5, with 9 positions matching TRBD1. The J segment lost 7 bases and the V segment lost 6 bases, leaving 6 bases of the junction unmatched. Germline V CDR1 and CDR2: MGHDK, SYGVNS. CDR3 length: 13 amino acids. CDR3 DNA sequence: TGTGCCAGCAGGGGGACAGGGAAATGGACCCAGTACTTC. Residues: CASRGTGKWTQYF.

This clonotype appeared once. At one boundary the junction diverges from the germline segment, which might be a read error. The chain is built from TRBV7-2 and TRBJ2-3, with 8 nucleotides matching TRBD2. Per the germline V gene, CDR1 is SGHTA and CDR2 is FQGNSA. The CDR3 runs to 15 residues. CDR3 DNA sequence: TGTGCCAGCAGCTTAGTGGGACTAGACACAGATACGCGGTATTTT. It translates to CASSLVGLDTDTRYF.

This clonotype occurred many times. Here the CDR3 DNA reads TGTGCCAGCAGCTCCTTTAGCACAGATACGCAGTATTTT. It specifies CASSSFSTDTQYF. The chain is built from TRBV7-6 and TRBJ2-3; the D is unclear. Trimming pared 4 bases from V and 0 bases from J, leaving 5 bases between. The CDR3 has 13 residues. The germline CDR1 and CDR2 sequences are SGHVS and FNYEAQ. Full variable domain (missing parts from reference TRBV7-6 and TRBJ2-3): GAGVSQSPRYKVTKRGQDVALRCDPISGHVSLYWYRQALGQGPEFLTYFNYEAQQDKSGLPNDRFSAERPEGSISTLTIQRTEQRDSAMYRCASSSFSTDTQYFGPGTRLTVL.

This clonotype has a count of ten or more. This chain links TRBV7-9 with TRBJ1-1; possibly TRBD1 for D (6 bases). V lost 3 bases and J lost 0, with 11 bases in between. This CDR3 has 15 residues. Germline V CDR1 and CDR2: SEHNR, FQNEAQ (reference sequence). The CDR3 region is CASSFPGQMNTEAFF. The CDR3 region has the DNA TGTGCCAGCAGCTTCCCAGGACAGATGAACACTGAAGCTTTCTTT. The full variable domain, completed using reference TRBV7-9 and TRBJ1-1, is DTGVSQNPRHKITKRGQNVTFRCDPISEHNRLYWYRQTLGQGPEFLTYFQNEAQLEKSRLLSDRFSAERPKGSFSTLEIQRTEQGDSAMYLCASSFPGQMNTEAFFGQGTRLTVV.

The sample holds many counts of this clonotype. V gene TRBV29-1 combines with J gene TRBJ2-3, with 13 bases fitting TRBD2. J lost 1 base, V lost 6 bases, and 4 bases had no gene match. The germline V gene encodes CDR1 SQVTM and CDR2 ANQGSEA. This CDR3 comprises 15 residues. For the CDR3, the DNA is TGCAGCGTCCCGGGACTAGCGGGGCGCACAGATACGCAGTATTTT. It yields the protein CSVPGLAGRTDTQYF.

Remarks on this clonotype: Given the absence of the conserved phenylalanine or tryptophan at the CDR3 end, a read error is likely. The V and J genes are TRBV5-1 and TRBJ2-2; D is uncertain. The CDR3 is 12 amino acids. V lost 7 bases and J 6 bases, leaving 10 bases between the germline ends. CDR1 and CDR2 from the germline V gene are SGHRS and YFSETQ. The CDR3 nucleotides read TGCGCCAGCCGACCGGATGCCGGGGAGCTGTTTGTT. It codes for CASRPDAGELFV.

The chain has TRBV7-8 and TRBJ1-2, with D possibly matching TRBD1 (5 bases). Germline assignment: CDR1 SGHVS and CDR2 FQNEAQ. The CDR3 loop spans 14 amino acids. V was shortened by 7 bases and J by 6 bases, with 18 bases between the two germline ends. Here the CDR3 reads CASTLFPGNHGYTF. CDR3 nucleotide sequence: TGTGCCAGCACCCTATTCCCAGGGAACCATGGCTACACCTTC.

J is TRBJ1-1 and V is TRBV27; the match to TRBD1 covers 7 bases. The CDR3 covers 15 residues. The V segment lost 1 base and the J segment 5 bases; nucleotides outside the gene matches: 7. Per the germline V gene, CDR1 is MNHEY and CDR2 is SMNVEV (reference sequence). CDR3 DNA: TGTGCCAGCAGTTTATTCGCCAGGGGGAGGACTGAAGCTTTCTTT. Translation gives CASSLFARGRTEAFF.

This clonotype was counted a few times. The chain recombines TRBV20-1 with TRBJ1-1, with D maybe TRBD1 (6 bases). The CDR3 extends over 15 amino acids. The V gene's germline CDR1 is DFQATT and CDR2 SNEGSKA (reference sequence). Trimming took 6 bases from V and 3 from J, leaving 20 bases between them. The chain's CDR3 is CSAKEVGGRDTEAFF. The CDR3 DNA reads as TGCAGTGCAAAAGAGGTAGGGGGGAGGGACACTGAAGCTTTCTTT.

This chain connects TRBV12-3 or TRBV12-4 to TRBJ2-3, with 8 bases matching TRBD2. The trim removed 4 bases at V and 4 bases at J, leaving 7 bases unmatched. CDR3 length: 15 residues. This CDR3 reads CASSWRSGRADTQYF. The CDR3 nucleotides read TGTGCCAGCAGTTGGCGGAGCGGGAGAGCAGATACGCAGTATTTT.

This rearrangement joins TRBV4-2 to TRBJ1-4; the D gene is possibly TRBD1 (6 bases). There are 16 residues in the CDR3. Trimming left V 3 bases short and J 1 base short, with 12 bases between. From germline, CDR1 is LGHNA and CDR2 YNFKEQ. Here the CDR3 reads CASSHGRTVTNEKLFF. The CDR3 DNA sequence: TGTGCCAGCAGCCATGGGCGGACAGTAACTAATGAAAAACTGTTTTTT.

This sequence joins TRBV5-1 and TRBJ2-5; TRBD2 might be the D (6 bases). Germline V gene lookup returns CDR1 SGHRS and CDR2 YFSETQ. The CDR3 spans 13 residues. The V end lost 2 bases, the J end lost 5 bases, and 10 bases lay between the germline ends. The CDR3 protein is CASSFGTHETQYF. The CDR3 DNA sequence: TGCGCCAGCAGCTTCGGGACTCACGAGACCCAGTACTTC.

V usage is TRBV2 and J usage is TRBJ1-4; D is unclear. The CDR3 length is 13 residues. Trimming pared 3 bases from V and 7 bases from J, leaving 9 bases between. Germline values: CDR1 SNHLY, CDR2 FYNNEI. CDR3 bases: TGTGCCAGCAGTGATGTGGGTAGTGAAAAACTGTTTTTT. Its protein is CASSDVGSEKLFF.

About this clonotype: A read error is possible here, since a much larger clone lies one base away. J is TRBJ2-5 and V is TRBV4-3; TRBD1 matches at 8 bases. This CDR3 is built from 15 residues. Germline assignment: CDR1 LGHNA and CDR2 YSLEER. CDR3 sequence reads: CAGSQGQGAWETQYF. The CDR3 coding sequence is TGCGCCGGCAGCCAAGGGCAGGGGGCTTGGGAGACCCAGTACTTC.

Regarding this clonotype: This may stem from a read error, because a much larger clone lies one nucleotide away. The chain is built from TRBV25-1 and TRBJ1-2; D unresolved. V gave up 1 base and J gave up 5 bases, with 5 bases separating them. The germline V gene encodes CDR1 MGHDK and CDR2 SYGVNS. This CDR3 has 12 amino acids. CDR3 nucleotides: TGTGCCAGCAGTGAATGCGGGTATGGCTACACCTTC. Translating it yields CASSECGYGYTF.

This clonotype was observed a few times. A read error may be the cause here, since a much bigger clone is one base away. V and J are TRBV6-2 or TRBV6-3 and TRBJ2-5; the D is unclear. From germline, CDR1 is MNHEY and CDR2 SVGEGT. V was clipped by 2 bases and J by 11 bases, with 9 bases between them. This CDR3 comprises 11 residues. The CDR3 coding sequence is TGTGCCAGCAGTTACCCGATTGAGCAGTACTTC. Its protein product is CASSYPIEQYF.

This clonotype was seen many times. The CDR3 DNA is TGTGCCAGCAGCTCGCGGACAGGACATCTTTCTGGCGAGCAGTACTTC. Protein product: CASSSRTGHLSGEQYF. The chain uses TRBV28 and TRBJ2-4; TRBD1 matches 7 bases. Gene TRBJ2-7 matches the end of the DNA better, so the J call may be wrong. Germline values: CDR1 MDHEN, CDR2 SYDVKM. The CDR3 totals 16 residues.

This clonotype was detected ten times or more. The rearrangement links TRBV9 to TRBJ1-6; 9 nucleotides align to TRBD1. In germline, CDR1 is SGDLS, CDR2 YYNGEE. J was trimmed by 0 bases and V by 4 bases; bases with no gene match: 5. The CDR3 sequence is 17 residues long. The DNA of the CDR3 is TGTGCCAGCAGCCAAGACAGGGGGTTCTCCTATAATTCACCCCTCCACTTT. Residues: CASSQDRGFSYNSPLHF. Complete variable domain (other parts from reference TRBV9 and TRBJ1-6): DSGVTQTPKHLITATGQRVTLRCSPRSGDLSVYWYQQSLDQGLQFLIQYYNGEERAKGNILERFSAQQFPDLHSELNLSSLELGDSALYFCASSQDRGFSYNSPLHFGNGTRLTVT.